These 21 T cell receptor beta chains came from one sample sequenced in a study of blood T cell repertoires in COVID-19 (TCRdb year 2020). Libraries were constructed by the immunoSEQ multiplex PCR assay. In TCRdb, the immuneACCESS table is reduced to in-frame sequences with V and J assigned. These tables do not hold every clone; where another copy was compared, an unresolved V gene accounts for under half, and the others remain unexplained. The sample includes roughly 230,000 clones, with 84% observed a single time. The biggest ten clones account for around 3.5% of the sample. Material for sequencing was PBMCs or T cells enriched from blood (not recorded which). The receptors come from a man over 45 who had recovered from COVID-19.

This clone was counted a few times. The V call is TRBV7-9, the J call TRBJ2-2, with D tentatively TRBD2 (5 bases). The CDR3 length is 14 residues. Germline CDR1 SEHNR, CDR2 FQNEAQ (reference sequence). Trimming cost V 5 bases and J 3 bases, with 10 bases left between them. The CDR3 loop reads CASSPLGDTGELFF. The CDR3 DNA sequence: TGTGCCAGCAGCCCACTCGGGGACACCGGGGAGCTGTTTTTT.

This chain connects TRBV2 to TRBJ1-5; D uncertain. Germline V CDR1 and CDR2: SNHLY, FYNNEI. The length of the CDR3 is 16 residues. The V gene lost 8 bases and the J gene lost 3 bases, with 20 bases spanning the gap. The CDR3 DNA is TGTGCCAGCTGTCTTATGGGAGGAGGGAACAATCAGCCCCAGCATTTT. This translates into CASCLMGGGNNQPQHF.

This chain links TRBV5-4 with TRBJ1-2; D is undetermined. V was pared by 0 bases and J by 8 bases, with 14 bases between. Germline V gives CDR1 SGHNT, CDR2 YYREEE (reference sequence). This CDR3 has 14 residues. CDR3 sequence: CASSLARQAQGYTF. As DNA, the CDR3 is TGTGCCAGCAGCTTGGCTAGGCAAGCCCAGGGCTACACCTTC.

The chain joins TRBV5-1 to TRBJ1-6; possible D gene TRBD1, 5 bases. The germline V gene has CDR1 SGHRS and CDR2 YFSETQ. The CDR3 spans 16 residues. V gave up 3 bases and J gave up 0 bases, with 10 bases separating them. The CDR3, as DNA: TGCGCCAGCAGCTCGGGCGGGGGCTCCTATAATTCACCCCTCCACTTT. Its translation: CASSSGGGSYNSPLHF.

This rearrangement joins TRBV18 to TRBJ1-1; 8 bases line up with TRBD1. CDR1 KGHSH and CDR2 LQKENI come from the germline V gene. After removal of 8 bases from V and 5 bases from J, the junction contained 13 bases not matched to a gene. The CDR3 totals 15 residues. The CDR3 DNA reads as TGTGCCAGCACCCCGAAGACAGGGGTAGGGACTGAAGCTTTCTTT. This sequence encodes CASTPKTGVGTEAFF.

The V gene is TRBV19, the J gene TRBJ1-2; D might be TRBD1 (5 bases). The germline gives CDR1 LNHDA, CDR2 SQIVND (reference sequence). The CDR3 has 16 residues. Trimming stripped 3 bases from V and 2 bases from J, with 16 bases between. The CDR3 spells CASSIGGATANYGYTF. The CDR3 region has the DNA TGTGCCAGTAGTATCGGAGGGGCGACCGCGAACTATGGCTACACCTTC.

The V call is TRBV5-1, the J call TRBJ1-6, with 9 bases identical to TRBD1. V gave up 4 bases and J gave up 10 bases; unmatched junction bases: 15. CDR1 is SGHRS and CDR2 is YFSETQ in the germline V gene. The CDR3 has 17 amino acids. The CDR3 here is CASSGEGQGVLGSPLHF. The CDR3 DNA is TGCGCCAGCAGCGGAGAGGGACAGGGCGTCCTTGGCTCACCCCTCCACTTT.

This chain uses TRBV3-1 (or the pseudogene TRBV3-2) with TRBJ2-7; 14 bases fit TRBD2. Per germline, CDR1 LGHDT and CDR2 YNNKEL (reference sequence). V was pared by 1 base and J by 8 bases, with 4 bases of the junction left unmatched. CDR3 size: 15 residues. CDR3 coding DNA: TGTGCCAGCAGCCAAGCCGGGACTAGCGGGAGTAAGCAGTACTTC. Translation: CASSQAGTSGSKQYF.

The CDR3 bases are TGTGCCAGCAGCCAATACGGACTAGCGGGAGTCTACGAGCAGTACTTC. This codes for CASSQYGLAGVYEQYF. The J gene is TRBJ2-7, the V gene TRBV14; 13 nucleotides agree with TRBD2. The CDR3 runs 16 residues. V dropped 2 bases and J dropped 3; count of bases not matched to a gene: 4. Germline V gene lookup returns CDR1 SGHDN and CDR2 FVKESK.

The chain has TRBV6-5 and TRBJ1-2; 9 bases fit TRBD1. The CDR3 runs 14 residues. The V gene's germline CDR1 is MNHEY and CDR2 SVGAGI. The junction had 8 bases not matched to a gene; V was cut back by 4 bases and J by 8 bases. This chain's CDR3 is CASSSSGTGNGYTF. CDR3 DNA: TGTGCCAGCAGTTCTTCCGGGACAGGGAACGGCTACACCTTC.

This rearrangement joins TRBV7-8 to TRBJ1-1, with D tentatively TRBD1 (5 bases). The CDR3 runs 13 residues. CDR1 and CDR2 (germline): SGHVS, FQNEAQ. V gave up 1 base and J gave up 11 bases, with 14 bases separating them. CDR3 bases: TGTGCCAGCAGCTTAGGGCCGGCCCGGGGGGCTTTCTTT. Amino acid sequence: CASSLGPARGAFF.

The chain's CDR3 is CASSSRGAAETQYF. DNA for the CDR3: TGTGCCAGTAGCTCCCGGGGAGCGGCAGAGACCCAGTACTTC. This chain uses TRBV19 with TRBJ2-5; perhaps TRBD2 as D (5 bases). This CDR3 is built from 14 residues. Germline loops: CDR1 LNHDA, CDR2 SQIVND (reference sequence). V lost 6 bases and J 4 bases, leaving 15 bases between the germline ends.

The rearrangement links TRBV6-4 to TRBJ2-3; TRBD1 matches 7 bases. This CDR3 is built from 14 residues. V lost 2 bases, J lost 2 bases, and 1 base stayed unmatched. Per the germline V gene, CDR1 is MRHNA and CDR2 is SNTAGT. This CDR3 reads CASSDRGLTDTQYF. The CDR3 DNA sequence: TGTGCCAGCAGTGACAGGGGGCTCACAGATACGCAGTATTTT.

The rearrangement joins TRBV12-5 to TRBJ1-1, with D unclear. CDR1 is LGHNT, CDR2 FRNRAP, per germline. The CDR3 covers 13 residues. The V end was cut by 1 base, the J end by 4 bases, with 7 bases between. CDR3 protein: CASGLEEGTEAFF. The CDR3 coding sequence is TGTGCTAGTGGTTTGGAAGAGGGCACTGAAGCTTTCTTT.

The rearrangement uses TRBV19 and TRBJ1-4; D not resolved. Trimming took 5 bases from V and 0 from J, leaving 10 bases between them. The CDR3 spans 15 residues. The V gene's germline CDR1 is LNHDA and CDR2 SQIVND (reference sequence). The DNA of the CDR3 is TGTGCCAGTAGTCCCGGGTTCACAACTAATGAAAAACTGTTTTTT. Translated: CASSPGFTTNEKLFF.

J is TRBJ1-2 and V is TRBV13, with TRBD1 matching 8 bases. The CDR3 totals 15 residues. Germline V gene data show CDR1 as PRHDT and CDR2 as FYEKMQ (reference sequence). Trimming removed 3 bases from V and 7 bases from J; junction bases left unmatched: 10. This CDR3 reads CASSFRDRLLSGYTF. DNA for the CDR3: TGTGCCAGCAGCTTCCGGGACAGGCTTCTTAGTGGCTACACCTTC.

The J gene is TRBJ1-2, the V gene TRBV12-3 or TRBV12-4; D remains ambiguous. CDR3 length: 12 amino acids. Trimming took 6 bases from V and 7 from J, leaving 12 bases between them. This CDR3 is CASSEWRSGYTF. The DNA of the CDR3 is TGTGCCAGCAGCGAGTGGAGGTCTGGCTACACCTTC.

This clone was observed a handful of times. The J gene is TRBJ2-6, the V gene TRBV4-2; 12 bases agree with TRBD1. The J segment lost 2 bases and the V segment lost 1 base, leaving 3 bases of the junction unmatched. Per germline, CDR1 LGHNA and CDR2 YNFKEQ. This CDR3 is built from 18 residues. The DNA for the CDR3 is TGTGCCAGCAGCCAAGCCGGGACAGGGGGCGCTGGGGCCAACGTCCTGACTTTC. Translated: CASSQAGTGGAGANVLTF.

V gene TRBV2 combines with J gene TRBJ2-7; TRBD2 is a possible D gene (6 bases). Germline V CDR1 and CDR2: SNHLY, FYNNEI. The CDR3 has 14 amino acids. With 7 bases removed from V and 3 bases from J, the gap between germline ends came to 16 bases. CDR3 DNA: TGTGCCAGCATCTCCGGACTAACGGACTACGAGCAGTACTTC. This codes for CASISGLTDYEQYF.

This clone turned up a few times. The chain combines TRBV11-3 with TRBJ2-5; D might be TRBD1 (6 bases). The V end was cut by 5 bases, the J end by 8 bases, with 12 bases between. The length of the CDR3 is 12 residues. Germline values: CDR1 SGHNT, CDR2 YENEEA. DNA for the CDR3: TGTGCCAGCAGCGAAGTAGGGGGAACCCAGTACTTC. This encodes CASSEVGGTQYF.

The chain uses TRBV11-2 and TRBJ2-4; 12 bases fit TRBD2. Trimming at V came to 5 bases and at J to 7 bases, leaving 3 bases not matched to a gene. Germline V gene data show CDR1 as SGHAT and CDR2 as FQNNGV. The CDR3 loop spans 14 amino acids. The CDR3 here is CASSTTSGGNIQYF. The CDR3 coding sequence is TGTGCCAGCAGCACGACTAGCGGGGGTAACATTCAGTACTTC.